This TCR beta chain is from a study of sequential checkpoint blockade in melanoma. Study-wide context: Patients were randomized 1:1 to nivolumab-then-ipilimumab or ipilimumab-then-nivolumab first-line.

Germline V gives CDR1 SEHNR, CDR2 FQNEAQ (reference sequence). The ends lost 4 bases at V and 3 bases at J; junction bases unmatched: 10. CDR3 length equals 16 residues. Produced via immunoSEQ multiplex PCR; TCRdb's table is partial and in-frame only. The sample records about 20,000 clones, roughly four fifths being singletons. Treatment: randomized to nivolumab then ipilimumab (arm A) or the reverse (arm B). None of the patients previously received DNA-damaging chemotherapy. From thawed PBMCs, live CD3+CD8+ cells negative for CD19 and CD56 were sorted. The input for sequencing was CD8+ T cells sorted from blood (inferred from file names), taken from a patient given nivolumab and ipilimumab in sequence. V usage is TRBV7-9 and J usage is TRBJ1-2; 8 bases are shared with TRBD1. The receptor comes from a human donor with melanoma. CDR3 nucleotides: TGTGCCAGCAGCTCAGGACAGGGAGCTTGGGACTATGGCTACACCTTC. Its translation is CASSSGQGAWDYGYTF.